Detailed here is one T cell receptor beta chain. The specificity of this receptor is unknown. Within one base of it there is no much larger clone, and no base qualities were kept. V is shortened by 7 bases, J by 0 bases, and the region joining them spans 12 bases. CDR1 and CDR2 were assigned from the germline V gene as SGHRS and YFSETQ. Inclusive of the bounding cysteine and phenylalanine, the CDR3 is 14 residues long. Just CDR3 DNA is preserved here, 42 bases in frame from base 1. This sample is part of a study of T cell changes during pregnancy in multiple sclerosis (dated by TCRdb to 2018 to 2020). Background on the whole study: In women with multiple sclerosis, the researchers looked at how the T cell repertoire shifted as pregnancy progressed.

The library came from the immunoSEQ multiplex PCR assay. Drawn from immuneACCESS, this table holds only the in-frame rearrangements with V and J called that TCRdb kept. Clones are partly lost; checked studies trace under half to an unresolved V gene and leave the rest unexplained. The sample table shows roughly 49,000 clones, and about nine tenths are seen once. The ten largest clones take up around 0.29% of the sample. Material: CD4+ T cells from peripheral blood mononuclear cells, obtained in the second trimester of pregnancy. The V and J segments used are TRBV5-1 and TRBJ2-3; TRBD2 is possibly the D segment (5 matching bases). This clonotype was sampled from a female donor with multiple sclerosis, enrolled in a pregnancy study. The DNA reads TGCGCCAGCTTCCTTAGCGCAAGCACAGATACGCAGTATTTT. It specifies CASFLSASTDTQYF. Joined to the reference TRBV5-1 and TRBJ2-3 proteins, this CDR3 gives the full variable domain: KAGVTQTPRYLIKTRGQQVTLSCSPISGHRSVSWYQQTPGQGLQFLFEYFSETQRNKGNFPGRFSGRQFSNSRSEMNVSTLELGDSALYLCASFLSASTDTQYFGPGTRLTVL.